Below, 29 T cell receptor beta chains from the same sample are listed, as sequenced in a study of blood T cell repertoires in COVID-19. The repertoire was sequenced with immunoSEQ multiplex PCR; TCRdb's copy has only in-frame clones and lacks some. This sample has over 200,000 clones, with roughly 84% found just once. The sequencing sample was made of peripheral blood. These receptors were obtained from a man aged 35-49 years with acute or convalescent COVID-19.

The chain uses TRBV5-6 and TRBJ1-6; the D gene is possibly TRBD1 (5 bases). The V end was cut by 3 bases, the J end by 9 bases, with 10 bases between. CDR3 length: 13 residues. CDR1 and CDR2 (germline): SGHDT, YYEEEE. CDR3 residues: CASSSGEGSPLHF. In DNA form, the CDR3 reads TGTGCCAGCAGCTCGGGGGAAGGTTCACCCCTCCACTTT.

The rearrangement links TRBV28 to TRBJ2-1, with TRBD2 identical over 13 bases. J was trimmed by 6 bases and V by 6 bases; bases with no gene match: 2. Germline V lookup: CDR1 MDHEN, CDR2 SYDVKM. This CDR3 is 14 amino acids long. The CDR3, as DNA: TGTGCCAGCAGACTAGCGGGAGGGCTCAATGAGCAGTTCTTC. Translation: CASRLAGGLNEQFF.

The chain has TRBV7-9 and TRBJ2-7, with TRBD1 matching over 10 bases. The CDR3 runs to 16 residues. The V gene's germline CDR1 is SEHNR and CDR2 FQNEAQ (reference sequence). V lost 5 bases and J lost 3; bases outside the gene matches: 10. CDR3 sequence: CASSLDIGTGVYEQYF. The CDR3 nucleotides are TGTGCCAGCAGCCTGGACATCGGGACAGGGGTCTACGAGCAGTACTTC. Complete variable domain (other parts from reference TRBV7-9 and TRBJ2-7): DTGVSQNPRHKITKRGQNVTFRCDPISEHNRLYWYRQTLGQGPEFLTYFQNEAQLEKSRLLSDRFSAERPKGSFSTLEIQRTEQGDSAMYLCASSLDIGTGVYEQYFGPGTRLTVT.

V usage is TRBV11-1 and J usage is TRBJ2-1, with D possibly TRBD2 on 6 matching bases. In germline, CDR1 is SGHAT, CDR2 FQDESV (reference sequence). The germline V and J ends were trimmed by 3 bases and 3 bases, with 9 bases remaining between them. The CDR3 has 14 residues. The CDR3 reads CASSFRGNYNEQFF. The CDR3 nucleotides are TGTGCCAGCAGCTTCCGCGGGAACTACAATGAGCAGTTCTTC.

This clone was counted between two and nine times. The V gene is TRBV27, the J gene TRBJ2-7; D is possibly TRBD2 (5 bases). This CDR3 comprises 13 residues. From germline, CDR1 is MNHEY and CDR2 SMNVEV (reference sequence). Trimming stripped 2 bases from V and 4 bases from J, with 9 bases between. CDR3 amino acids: CASSLQRRYEQYF. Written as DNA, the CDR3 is TGTGCCAGCAGTTTACAGCGGAGGTACGAGCAGTACTTC.

CDR3 amino acids: CASSTGLAGSSSSYNEQFF. CDR3 bases: TGTGCCAGCAGTACGGGACTAGCGGGATCCTCTAGCTCCTACAATGAGCAGTTCTTC. V and J are TRBV28 and TRBJ2-1; TRBD2 matches 13 bases. CDR1 is MDHEN, CDR2 SYDVKM, per germline. J gave up 0 bases and V 5 bases, and 10 bases lay outside the gene matches. The CDR3 is 19 amino acids.

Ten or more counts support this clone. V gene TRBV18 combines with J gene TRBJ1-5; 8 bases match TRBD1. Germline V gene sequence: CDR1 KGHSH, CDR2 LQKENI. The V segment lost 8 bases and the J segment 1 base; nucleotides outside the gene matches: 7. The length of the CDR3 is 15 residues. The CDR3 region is CASQIGQGSNQPQHF. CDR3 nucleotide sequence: TGTGCCAGCCAAATCGGACAGGGAAGCAATCAGCCCCAGCATTTT.

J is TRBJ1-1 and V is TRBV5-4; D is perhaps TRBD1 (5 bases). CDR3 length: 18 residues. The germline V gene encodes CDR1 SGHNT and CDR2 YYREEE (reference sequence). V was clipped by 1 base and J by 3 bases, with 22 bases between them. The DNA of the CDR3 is TGTGCCAGCAGCTTGCGTTACAGGCGAGGCGGCAGCGACACTGAAGCTTTCTTT. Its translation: CASSLRYRRGGSDTEAFF.

The CDR3: CAISDSHRGSYGYTF. Here the CDR3 DNA reads TGTGCCATCAGTGACTCGCACAGGGGGTCCTATGGCTACACCTTC. V gene TRBV10-3 combines with J gene TRBJ1-2; TRBD1 matches at 8 bases. V lost 3 bases to trimming and J lost 4 bases; unmatched junction nucleotides: 7. The CDR3 covers 15 residues. Germline CDR1 is ENHRY and CDR2 is SYGVKD.

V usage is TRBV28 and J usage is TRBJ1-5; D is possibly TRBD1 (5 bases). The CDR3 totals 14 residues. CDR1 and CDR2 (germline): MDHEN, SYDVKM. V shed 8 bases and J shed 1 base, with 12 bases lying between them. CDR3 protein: CASVRGGSNQPQHF. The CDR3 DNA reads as TGTGCCAGCGTACGGGGGGGGAGCAATCAGCCCCAGCATTTT.

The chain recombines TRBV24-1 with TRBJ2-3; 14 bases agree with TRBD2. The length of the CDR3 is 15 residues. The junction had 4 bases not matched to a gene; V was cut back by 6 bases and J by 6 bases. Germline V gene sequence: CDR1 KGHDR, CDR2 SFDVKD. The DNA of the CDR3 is TGTGCCACCAGTAGGGGACTAGCGGGAGCCGATACGCAGTATTTT. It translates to CATSRGLAGADTQYF.

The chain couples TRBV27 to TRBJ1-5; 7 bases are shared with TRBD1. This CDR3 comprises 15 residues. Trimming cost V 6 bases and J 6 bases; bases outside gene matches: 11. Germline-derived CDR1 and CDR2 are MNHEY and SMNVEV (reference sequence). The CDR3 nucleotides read TGTGCCAGCAGGCTCGGGACAGCCGGGAGTCAGCCCCAGCATTTT. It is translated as CASRLGTAGSQPQHF.

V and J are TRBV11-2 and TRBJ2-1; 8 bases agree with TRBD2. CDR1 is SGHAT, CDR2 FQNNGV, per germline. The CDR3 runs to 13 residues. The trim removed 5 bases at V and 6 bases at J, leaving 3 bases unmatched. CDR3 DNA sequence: TGTGCCAGCAGCCCGGGACTAGTCAATGAGCAGTTCTTC. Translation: CASSPGLVNEQFF.

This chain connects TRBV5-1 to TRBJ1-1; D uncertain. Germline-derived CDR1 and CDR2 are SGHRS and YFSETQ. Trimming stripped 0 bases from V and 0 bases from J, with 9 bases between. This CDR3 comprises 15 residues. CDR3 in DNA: TGCGCCAGCAGCTTGGACGGCGGCATGAACACTGAAGCTTTCTTT. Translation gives CASSLDGGMNTEAFF.

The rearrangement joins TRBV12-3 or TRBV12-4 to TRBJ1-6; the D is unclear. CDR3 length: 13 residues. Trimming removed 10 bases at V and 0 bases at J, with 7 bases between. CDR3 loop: CATTSSYNSPLHF. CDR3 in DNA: TGTGCCACTACGAGCTCCTATAATTCACCCCTCCACTTT.

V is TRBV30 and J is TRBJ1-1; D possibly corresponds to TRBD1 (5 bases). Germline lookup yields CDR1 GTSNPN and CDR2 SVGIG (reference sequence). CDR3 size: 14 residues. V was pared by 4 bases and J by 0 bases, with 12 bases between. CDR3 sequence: CAWNWGTLNTEAFF. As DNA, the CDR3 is TGTGCCTGGAACTGGGGCACACTGAACACTGAAGCTTTCTTT.

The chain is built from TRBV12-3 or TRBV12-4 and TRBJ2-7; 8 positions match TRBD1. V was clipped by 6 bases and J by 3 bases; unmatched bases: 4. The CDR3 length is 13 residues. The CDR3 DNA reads TGTGCCAGCAGCCCCGACAGGGGCTACGAGCAGTACTTC. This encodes CASSPDRGYEQYF.

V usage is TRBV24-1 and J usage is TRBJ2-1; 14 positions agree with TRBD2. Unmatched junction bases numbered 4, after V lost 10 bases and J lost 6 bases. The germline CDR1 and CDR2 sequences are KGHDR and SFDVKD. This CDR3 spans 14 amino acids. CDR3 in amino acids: CATAGTSGSNEQFF. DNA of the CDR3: TGTGCCACAGCCGGGACTAGCGGGAGCAATGAGCAGTTCTTC.

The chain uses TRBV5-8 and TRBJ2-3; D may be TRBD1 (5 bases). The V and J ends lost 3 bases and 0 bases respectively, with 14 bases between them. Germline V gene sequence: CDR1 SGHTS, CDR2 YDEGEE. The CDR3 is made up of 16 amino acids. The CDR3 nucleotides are TGTGCCAGCAGCTCAACCTACGGACAAAGCACAGATACGCAGTATTTT. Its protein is CASSSTYGQSTDTQYF.

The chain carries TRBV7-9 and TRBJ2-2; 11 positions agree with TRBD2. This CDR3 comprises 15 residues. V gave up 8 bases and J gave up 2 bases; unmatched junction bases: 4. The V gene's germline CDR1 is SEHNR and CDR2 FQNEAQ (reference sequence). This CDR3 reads CASYSGRGNTGELFF. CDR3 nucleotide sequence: TGTGCCAGCTATAGCGGGAGGGGAAACACCGGGGAGCTGTTTTTT. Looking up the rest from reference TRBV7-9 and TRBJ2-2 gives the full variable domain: DTGVSQNPRHKITKRGQNVTFRCDPISEHNRLYWYRQTLGQGPEFLTYFQNEAQLEKSRLLSDRFSAERPKGSFSTLEIQRTEQGDSAMYLCASYSGRGNTGELFFGEGSRLTVL.

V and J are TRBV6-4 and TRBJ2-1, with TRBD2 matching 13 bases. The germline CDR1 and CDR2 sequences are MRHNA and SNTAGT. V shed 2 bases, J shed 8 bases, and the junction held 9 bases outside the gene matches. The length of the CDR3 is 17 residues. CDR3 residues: CASSDGPGLAGEDEQFF. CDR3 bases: TGTGCCAGCAGTGACGGCCCCGGACTAGCGGGAGAGGATGAGCAGTTCTTC.

CDR3: CAISDASFSTDTQYF. CDR3 in DNA: TGTGCCATCAGTGATGCTAGCTTTAGCACAGATACGCAGTATTTT. The gene calls are TRBV10-3 and TRBJ2-3; D possibly corresponds to TRBD2 (5 bases). Germline CDR1 and CDR2: ENHRY and SYGVKD. V was trimmed by 3 bases and J by 0 bases, leaving 10 bases between them. The CDR3 covers 15 residues.

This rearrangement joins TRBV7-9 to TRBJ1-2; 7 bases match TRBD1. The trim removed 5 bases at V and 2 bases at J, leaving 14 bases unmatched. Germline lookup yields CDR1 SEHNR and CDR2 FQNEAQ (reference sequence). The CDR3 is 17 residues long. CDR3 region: CASSTPPAGTENYGYTF. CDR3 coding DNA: TGTGCCAGCAGCACCCCACCCGCAGGGACAGAAAACTATGGCTACACCTTC.

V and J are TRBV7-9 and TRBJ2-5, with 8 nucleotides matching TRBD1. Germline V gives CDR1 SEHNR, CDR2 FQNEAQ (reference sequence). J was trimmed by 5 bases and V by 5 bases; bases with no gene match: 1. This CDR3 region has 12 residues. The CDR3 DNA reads TGTGCCAGCAGCCGGACAGGGGAGACCCAGTACTTC. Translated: CASSRTGETQYF.

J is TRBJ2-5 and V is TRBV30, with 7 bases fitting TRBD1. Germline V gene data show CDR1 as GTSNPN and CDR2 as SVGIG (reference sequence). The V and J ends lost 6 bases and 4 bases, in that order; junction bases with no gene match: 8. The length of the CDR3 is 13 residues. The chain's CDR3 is CACDRVGRETQYF. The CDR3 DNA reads TGTGCCTGTGACAGGGTAGGGAGAGAGACCCAGTACTTC. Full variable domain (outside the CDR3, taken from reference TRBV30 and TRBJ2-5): SQTIHQWPATLVQPVGSPLSLECTVEGTSNPNLYWYRQAAGRGLQLLFYSVGIGQISSEVPQNLSASRPQDRQFILSSKKLLLSDSGFYLCACDRVGRETQYFGPGTRLLVL.

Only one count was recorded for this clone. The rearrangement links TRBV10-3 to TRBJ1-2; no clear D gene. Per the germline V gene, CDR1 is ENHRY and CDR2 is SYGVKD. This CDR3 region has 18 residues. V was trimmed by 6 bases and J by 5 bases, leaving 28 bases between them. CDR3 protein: CAIRNTDGNQRSGYGYTF. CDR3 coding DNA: TGTGCCATCAGGAACACGGACGGGAATCAGCGGTCTGGATATGGCTACACCTTC.

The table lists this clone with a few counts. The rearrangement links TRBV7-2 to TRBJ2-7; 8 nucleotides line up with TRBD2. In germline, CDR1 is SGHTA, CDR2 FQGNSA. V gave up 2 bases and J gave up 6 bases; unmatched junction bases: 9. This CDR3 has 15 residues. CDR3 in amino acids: CASSLTAQRESEQYF. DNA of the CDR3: TGTGCCAGCAGCTTAACGGCGCAGCGGGAGAGCGAGCAGTACTTC.

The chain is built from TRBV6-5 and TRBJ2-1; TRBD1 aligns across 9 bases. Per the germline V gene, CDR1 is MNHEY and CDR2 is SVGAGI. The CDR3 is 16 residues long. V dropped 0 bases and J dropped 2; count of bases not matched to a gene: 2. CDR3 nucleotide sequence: TGTGCCAGCAGTTACTCCCGGACAGGGGCCTACAATGAGCAGTTCTTC. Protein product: CASSYSRTGAYNEQFF.

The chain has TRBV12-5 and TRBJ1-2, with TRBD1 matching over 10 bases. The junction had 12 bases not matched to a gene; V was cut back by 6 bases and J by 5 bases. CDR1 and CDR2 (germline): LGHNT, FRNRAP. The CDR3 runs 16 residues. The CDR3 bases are TGTGCTAGTGGACGTTCCGGGACAGGGGTTGATTATGGCTACACCTTC. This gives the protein CASGRSGTGVDYGYTF.